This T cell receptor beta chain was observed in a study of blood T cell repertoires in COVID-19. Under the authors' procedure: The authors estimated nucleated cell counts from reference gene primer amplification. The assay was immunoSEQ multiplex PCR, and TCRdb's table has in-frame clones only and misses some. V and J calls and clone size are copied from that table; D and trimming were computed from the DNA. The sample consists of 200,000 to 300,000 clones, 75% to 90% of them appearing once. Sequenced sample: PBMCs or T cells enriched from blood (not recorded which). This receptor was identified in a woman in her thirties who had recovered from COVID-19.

The CDR3 here is CASSSTGRFYGYTF. The CDR3 DNA follows: TGTGCCAGCAGCTCAACCGGGAGGTTTTATGGCTACACCTTC. The chain has TRBV7-8 and TRBJ1-2; D gene uncertain. Trimming cost V 4 bases and J 5 bases, with 14 bases left between them. Per the germline V gene, CDR1 is SGHVS and CDR2 is FQNEAQ. The CDR3 totals 14 residues.